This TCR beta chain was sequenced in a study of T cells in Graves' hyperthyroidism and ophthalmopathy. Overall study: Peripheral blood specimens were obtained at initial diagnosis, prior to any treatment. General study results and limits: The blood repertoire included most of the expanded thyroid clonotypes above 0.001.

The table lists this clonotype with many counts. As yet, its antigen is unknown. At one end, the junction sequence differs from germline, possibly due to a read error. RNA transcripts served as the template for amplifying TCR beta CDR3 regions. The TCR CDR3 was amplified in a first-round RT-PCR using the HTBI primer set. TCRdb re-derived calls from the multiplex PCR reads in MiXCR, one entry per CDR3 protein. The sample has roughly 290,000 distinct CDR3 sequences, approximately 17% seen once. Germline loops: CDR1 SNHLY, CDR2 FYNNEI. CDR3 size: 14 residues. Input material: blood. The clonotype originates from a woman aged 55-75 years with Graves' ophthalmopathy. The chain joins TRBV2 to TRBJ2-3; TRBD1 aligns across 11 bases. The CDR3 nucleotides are TGTGCCAGCGGATGGACAGGGGGCACCGATACGCAGTATTTT. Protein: CASGWTGGTDTQYF.